Sequencing of this TCR beta chain was carried out in a study of blood T cell repertoires in COVID-19. The method was immunoSEQ multiplex PCR; TCRdb's version includes in-frame clones alone and lacks a portion of them. The table records some 200,000 clones, roughly 82% of them present only once. The CDR3 is 15 residues long. V lost 0 bases and J lost 2, with 10 bases in between. The germline CDR1 and CDR2 sequences are LNHDA and SQIVND (reference sequence). The chain links TRBV19 to TRBJ1-2; D is undetermined. Material for sequencing was peripheral blood. This TCR was sampled from a man aged 50 or older with active or convalescent COVID-19. The CDR3 reads CASSIDWSGNYGYTF. For the CDR3, the DNA is TGTGCCAGTAGTATAGATTGGTCCGGGAACTATGGCTACACCTTC.